Presented here are 13 T cell receptor beta chains from one specimen sequenced in a study of cytomegalovirus exposure and HLA in healthy donors. Vbeta (60) and Jbeta (13) primers were used in the PCR. Assay: immunoSEQ multiplex PCR; the TCRdb copy retains only in-frame clones and omits some. The sample has 100,000 or so clones; 70% to 80% are singletons. The sequenced material came from PBMCs. The receptors come from a woman younger than 30 in good health and CMV-seropositive.

The V gene is TRBV18, the J gene TRBJ2-7; D ambiguous. Germline V gene lookup returns CDR1 KGHSH and CDR2 LQKENI. The ends were cut back, 2 bases at V and 6 bases at J, with 11 bases in the middle. The CDR3 covers 13 residues. This CDR3 reads CASSPDGSREQYF. CDR3 DNA: TGTGCCAGCTCACCAGATGGTAGCCGCGAGCAGTACTTC.

This chain links TRBV28 with TRBJ2-7; 8 bases align to TRBD1. The ends lost 2 bases at V and 3 bases at J; junction bases unmatched: 3. Germline CDR1 is MDHEN and CDR2 is SYDVKM. CDR3 size: 14 residues. The CDR3 reads CASSLTDRGYEQYF. CDR3 nucleotide sequence: TGTGCCAGCAGTTTAACTGACAGGGGCTACGAGCAGTACTTC.

This rearrangement joins TRBV29-1 to TRBJ2-7, with 7 bases lining up with TRBD2. Germline V gene sequence: CDR1 SQVTM, CDR2 ANQGSEA. Trimming removed 7 bases from V and 2 bases from J; junction bases left unmatched: 8. The CDR3 is 13 residues long. The CDR3 DNA sequence: TGCAGCGCTGGGGGGGAGGAGGCCTACGAGCAGTACTTC. This sequence encodes CSAGGEEAYEQYF.

Details on this clone: Sequence at one end of the junction differs from germline and may be a read error. V usage is TRBV7-7 and J usage is TRBJ2-3, with TRBD1 matching 7 bases. Germline-derived CDR1 and CDR2 are SSHAT and FNYEAQ (reference sequence). The CDR3 is 15 amino acids. CDR3 sequence: CASSPGQTSTDTQYF. For the CDR3, the DNA is TGTGCTAGCAGTCCGGGACAGACTAGCACAGATACGCAGTATTTT.

The genes are TRBV30 and TRBJ1-2; a possible D gene is TRBD1 (5 bases). CDR1 and CDR2 from the germline V gene are GTSNPN and SVGIG (reference sequence). V was clipped by 4 bases and J by 5 bases, with 11 bases between them. The CDR3 length is 12 residues. This CDR3 is CAWKFRAYGYTF. CDR3 nucleotides: TGTGCCTGGAAATTCAGGGCGTATGGCTACACCTTC.

A word on this clone: At one boundary the junction diverges from the germline segment, which might be a read error. This sequence joins TRBV7-7 and TRBJ2-7, with D possibly being TRBD1 (6 bases). Germline V gives CDR1 SSHAT, CDR2 FNYEAQ (reference sequence). The CDR3 runs 13 residues. The DNA of the CDR3 is TGTGCTAGCAGCTTAGCACAGGGCCGCGAGCAGTACTTC. It yields the protein CASSLAQGREQYF.

J is TRBJ2-7 and V is TRBV21-1; no check of the table's D call, TRBD2, against the DNA was made. TRBV21-1 is a known pseudogene. CDR3 length equals 16 residues. The CDR3 bases are TGTGCCAGCAGCAAAGGAGGGACTACCCCCCCCTACGAGCAGTACTTC. Translated, it gives CASSKGGTTPPYEQYF.

The chain links TRBV10-3 to TRBJ2-7, with 14 bases identical to TRBD2. CDR1 is ENHRY, CDR2 SYGVKD, per germline. The CDR3 length is 14 residues. The CDR3 region has the DNA TGTGCATCCGGGACTAGCGGGAGTCTATACGAGCAGTACTTC. The encoded protein is CASGTSGSLYEQYF.

This chain links TRBV29-1 with TRBJ1-2; no reliable D call. The CDR3 is 14 amino acids. The germline V and J ends were trimmed by 6 bases and 1 base, with 15 bases remaining between them. Germline V lookup: CDR1 SQVTM, CDR2 ANQGSEA. The CDR3 bases are TGCAGCGTGGCCCATACGGGAAATAACTATGGCTACACCTTC. Residues: CSVAHTGNNYGYTF.

This chain uses TRBV6-4 with TRBJ1-5, with D unclear. This CDR3 spans 14 amino acids. Trimming removed 3 bases at V and 1 base at J, with 7 bases between. Germline lookup yields CDR1 MRHNA and CDR2 SNTAGT. CDR3 in amino acids: CASSERFSNQPQHF. CDR3 coding DNA: TGTGCCAGCAGTGAGAGGTTCAGCAATCAGCCCCAGCATTTT.

The rearrangement uses TRBV29-1 and TRBJ2-1; D is undetermined. Trimming removed 5 bases from V and 5 bases from J, with 7 bases in between. The CDR3 length is 11 residues. Germline CDR1 reads SQVTM; CDR2 reads ANQGSEA. The CDR3 coding sequence is TGCAGCGTTTCTTTCCACAATGAGCAGTTCTTC. Translation: CSVSFHNEQFF.

The chain has TRBV13 and TRBJ1-2; TRBD1 might be the D (5 bases). CDR3 length equals 15 residues. V was pared by 3 bases and J by 1 base, with 12 bases between. Germline assignment: CDR1 PRHDT and CDR2 FYEKMQ (reference sequence). CDR3 loop: CASSFSQGGNYGYTF. CDR3 sequence (DNA): TGTGCCAGCAGCTTTAGCCAGGGAGGTAACTATGGCTACACCTTC.

This clone has a single count. The chain employs TRBV2 and TRBJ2-5; D gene ambiguous. Germline CDR1 reads SNHLY; CDR2 reads FYNNEI. The V gene lost 7 bases and the J gene lost 2 bases, with 11 bases spanning the gap. This CDR3 region has 13 residues. The CDR3 DNA is TGTGCCAGCATGCGAGGTTTTCAAGAGACCCAGTACTTC. This codes for CASMRGFQETQYF.